This TCR beta chain is drawn from a study of blood T cell repertoires in COVID-19. Across the study: COVID-19 samples, acute and convalescent, were from the United States, Italy and Spain. Sample material is recorded as cDNA or gDNA derived from T cells, B-cell-depleted T cells, or PBMCs.

Original methodology: Researchers report that nucleated cell counts were estimated from reference gene primer amplification. Repertoires were generated with immunoSEQ multiplex PCR, while TCRdb's copy carries only in-frame clones and drops some. Clone size and V and J calls were adopted from that table, with D and trimming inferred from the DNA. Seen here are 470,000 or so clones, approximately 85% observed once, and the top ten hold 3% to 4%. The germline V gene has CDR1 SGHTA and CDR2 FQGTGA. This CDR3 has 17 residues. The J segment lost 1 base and the V segment lost 4 bases, leaving 9 bases of the junction unmatched.

V gene TRBV7-3 combines with J gene TRBJ2-2; 7 bases are a match to TRBD2. The origin of this receptor is a human donor in a cohort sampled during active COVID-19. Material: peripheral blood. The CDR3 spells CASSSSGGRRNTGELFF. The DNA of the CDR3 is TGTGCCAGCAGCTCGTCTGGCGGGAGAAGGAACACCGGGGAGCTGTTTTTT.